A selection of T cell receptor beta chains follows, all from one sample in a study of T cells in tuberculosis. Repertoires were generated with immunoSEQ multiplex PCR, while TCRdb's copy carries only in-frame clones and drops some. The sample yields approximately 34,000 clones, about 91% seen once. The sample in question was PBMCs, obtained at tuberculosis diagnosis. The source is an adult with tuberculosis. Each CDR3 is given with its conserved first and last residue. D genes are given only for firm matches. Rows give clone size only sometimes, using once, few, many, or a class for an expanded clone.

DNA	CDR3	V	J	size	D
TGTGCCAGCAGCTTTACGGGCGGGAGGGAAAAACTGTTTTTT	CASSFTGGREKLFF	TRBV27	TRBJ1-4	once	.
TGTGCCAGCAGCCAACAGGGTTTCGGGAACACTGAAGCTTTCTTT	CASSQQGFGNTEAFF	TRBV16	TRBJ1-1	.	.
TGTGCCAGCAGTGAAGTTAGACAGGGACGTAAGGGGACTGAAGCTTTCTTT	CASSEVRQGRKGTEAFF	TRBV2	TRBJ1-1	.	TRBD1
TGTGCCCTCAAGGAGGCAACTAATGAAAAACTGTTTTTT	CALKEATNEKLFF	TRBV30	TRBJ1-4	.	.
TGTGCCAGCAGCCAAGAGGGGAGGATCCACACCGGGGAGCTGTTTTTT	CASSQEGRIHTGELFF	TRBV4-2	TRBJ2-2	.	.
TGTGCCAGCAGTGGAGAGTCTGGGGCCAACGTCCTGACTTTC	CASSGESGANVLTF	TRBV2	TRBJ2-6	few	.
TGTGCCAGCAGTCAGGTCGAAGAGACCCAGTACTTC	CASSQVEETQYF	TRBV2	TRBJ2-5	.	.
TGCAGCGTTTCAGACAGGGAAGCTTTCTTT	CSVSDREAFF	TRBV29-1	TRBJ1-1	.	.
TGTGCCAGCAGCCCTGATACGGGGGGACCCAATCAGCCCCAGCATTTT	CASSPDTGGPNQPQHF	TRBV9	TRBJ1-5	.	.
TGTGCCAGCAGTGCTTCGCTGAGACAGGGCCAAAACTATGGCTACACCTTC	CASSASLRQGQNYGYTF	TRBV6-1	TRBJ1-2	.	TRBD1
TGTGCCAGCAGCCCGCCCGGGTTTATTTTGACTGAAGCTTTCTTT	CASSPPGFILTEAFF	TRBV5-4	TRBJ1-1	once	.
TGCGCCAGCAGCCTCAGGCTGGGACAGGGGGACACCATATATTTT	CASSLRLGQGDTIYF	TRBV4-1	TRBJ1-3	.	TRBD1
TGTGCCAGCAGTTACGGAGGGGGACAGTCAGCCAACGAGCAGTACTTC	CASSYGGGQSANEQYF	TRBV6-6	TRBJ2-7	.	.
TGCGCCAGCAGTGAACGGACAGGGGACACTGAAGCTTTCTTT	CASSERTGDTEAFF	TRBV10-1	TRBJ1-1	.	TRBD1
TGTGCCAGCAGCTTAGTAGGAGAGAACACTGAAGCTTTCTTT	CASSLVGENTEAFF	TRBV7-8	TRBJ1-1	.	.
TGCGCCAGCAGTGAGTCGGAGAAGAGCTCTGGAAACACCATATATTTT	CASSESEKSSGNTIYF	TRBV10-2	TRBJ1-3	.	.
TGTGCCAGCAGCCATAGAGGGGAACAGGGGAGGTACTATGGCTACACCTTC	CASSHRGEQGRYYGYTF	TRBV9	TRBJ1-2	.	TRBD1
TGTGCCAGCAGTGACTCGGGCGGCGGGGCAGATACGCAGTATTTT	CASSDSGGGADTQYF	TRBV6-4	TRBJ2-3	.	.
TGTGCCAGCAGCCTCGGACAGGGGGATCACGAGCAGTACTTC	CASSLGQGDHEQYF	TRBV7-6	TRBJ2-7	once	TRBD1
TGTGCCAGCAGCCAAGATCGTACAGGGGGTCTCTACGAGCAGTACTTC	CASSQDRTGGLYEQYF	TRBV4-2	TRBJ2-7	.	TRBD1
TGCGCCAGCAGGGAGAGACAGAACACTGAAGCTTTCTTT	CASRERQNTEAFF	TRBV10-2	TRBJ1-1	.	.
TGCGCCAGCAGTTCGGGGTGGGGATTTACAGATACGCAGTATTTT	CASSSGWGFTDTQYF	TRBV5-1	TRBJ2-3	.	.
TGTGCCAGCAGGCTAGCGGGAACTACTCGGAATGAGCAGTTCTTC	CASRLAGTTRNEQFF	TRBV4-2	TRBJ2-1	.	TRBD2
TGCAGCGTTGTAGGGACTTCCTACAATGAGCAGTTCTTC	CSVVGTSYNEQFF	TRBV29-1	TRBJ2-1	once	.
TGCGCCAGCAGCTTGCAGGTACTAGCGGGGGGGCCGGCCAAAAACATTCAGTACTTC	CASSLQVLAGGPAKNIQYF	TRBV5-1	TRBJ2-4	.	TRBD2
TGTGCCAGCAGCTTGGTGTTGGCCCCGCGGAATCAGCCCCAGCATTTT	CASSLVLAPRNQPQHF	TRBV5-8	TRBJ1-5	.	.
TGTGCCAGCAGCTTACGCGGGGGGGCCTACAATGAGCAGTTCTTC	CASSLRGGAYNEQFF	TRBV7-2	TRBJ2-1	.	TRBD2
TGTGCCAGCTCACCAAGTTCGGCGGCGGACACCATATATTTT	CASSPSSAADTIYF	TRBV18	TRBJ1-3	.	.
TGCAGTGCCCGGGGAGCCTACGAGCAGTACTTC	CSARGAYEQYF	TRBV20-1	TRBJ2-7	.	.
TGTGCCAGCAGCTTGGGTTTTAGCGGGGGGCTCACCTACGAGCAGTACTTC	CASSLGFSGGLTYEQYF	TRBV5-6	TRBJ2-7	.	TRBD2
TGTGCCAGCACCAACGGCAGGGGGTCTAACTATGGCTACACCTTC	CASTNGRGSNYGYTF	TRBV28	TRBJ1-2	.	TRBD1
TGTGCCAGCAGTTTATTGGCAGGGGTAGGCTACACCTTC	CASSLLAGVGYTF	TRBV27	TRBJ1-2	.	.
TGTGCCAGCAGTTACGAAGGGGGATCCGGGGAGCTGTTTTTT	CASSYEGGSGELFF	TRBV6-6	TRBJ2-2	.	.
TGTGCCAGCAGCGCCGAGTTACTAGCAGAGCAGTTCTTC	CASSAELLAEQFF	TRBV9	TRBJ2-1	.	.
TGCGCCAGCAGCCAAGCTCTTAATCCGGGACAGGGGATTTTATTGAACACTGAAGCTTTCTTT	CASSQALNPGQGILLNTEAFF	TRBV4-3	TRBJ1-1	.	TRBD1
TGCGCCAGCAGTGTCACTAGCGGGGGGATCGGCGAGCAGTTCTTC	CASSVTSGGIGEQFF	TRBV10-1	TRBJ2-1	.	TRBD2
TGTGCCAGCAGCCGGGACAGAACTAACTATGGCTACACCTTC	CASSRDRTNYGYTF	TRBV5-6	TRBJ1-2	.	TRBD1
TGTGCCATCAGTGAGTCAATATTGAGGGCGCGGGGCTACACCTTC	CAISESILRARGYTF	TRBV10-3	TRBJ1-2	.	.
TGTGCCAGTAGGAATAGGGGGACTGGGGCCAACGTCCTGACTTTC	CASRNRGTGANVLTF	TRBV19	TRBJ2-6	.	.
TGTGCCAGCAGCTCCGGACTGGCAAAGGGGGCCAACGTCCTGACTTTC	CASSSGLAKGANVLTF	TRBV13	TRBJ2-6	once	.
TGTGCCAGCAGCCTTTTAGCCAAAAACATTCAGTACTTC	CASSLLAKNIQYF	TRBV6-5	TRBJ2-4	.	.
TGTGCCTGGAGTGTCTCCACAGGGGCCGGTGGCTACACCTTC	CAWSVSTGAGGYTF	TRBV30	TRBJ1-2	.	TRBD1
TGCGCCAGCAGCTTGGGCCTTGCTACTAGCACAGATACGCAGTATTTT	CASSLGLATSTDTQYF	TRBV5-1	TRBJ2-3	.	.
TGTGCCACCGAAGACAGGGGGACGGGGTACAATCAGCCCCAGCATTTT	CATEDRGTGYNQPQHF	TRBV6-6	TRBJ1-5	.	TRBD1
TGTGCCAGCAGCGCAGGGTCGGAGACCCAGTACTTC	CASSAGSETQYF	TRBV7-6	TRBJ2-5	.	.
TGTGCCAGTAGTATATCGGCGGCGAACACTGAAGCTTTCTTT	CASSISAANTEAFF	TRBV19	TRBJ1-1	.	.
TGCGCCAGCAGCCAAGGGACTACCTACAATGAGCAGTTCTTC	CASSQGTTYNEQFF	TRBV4-3	TRBJ2-1	.	.
TGCGCCAGCAATCCGACACCAAGCCCGCGGGGGACTGAAGCTTTCTTT	CASNPTPSPRGTEAFF	TRBV5-1	TRBJ1-1	.	.
TGTGCCAGCAGCCAAGATACCCGGGGGGGAGGAAACACCATATATTTT	CASSQDTRGGGNTIYF	TRBV4-2	TRBJ1-3	.	.
TGCGCCAGCAGCCAAGACGGGACAGGGCATGAAAAACTGTTTTTT	CASSQDGTGHEKLFF	TRBV4-3	TRBJ1-4	.	TRBD1
TGTGCCAGCCTCCAAGCGGGGGGGGTATGGTATGGCTACACCTTC	CASLQAGGVWYGYTF	TRBV6-1	TRBJ1-2	.	.